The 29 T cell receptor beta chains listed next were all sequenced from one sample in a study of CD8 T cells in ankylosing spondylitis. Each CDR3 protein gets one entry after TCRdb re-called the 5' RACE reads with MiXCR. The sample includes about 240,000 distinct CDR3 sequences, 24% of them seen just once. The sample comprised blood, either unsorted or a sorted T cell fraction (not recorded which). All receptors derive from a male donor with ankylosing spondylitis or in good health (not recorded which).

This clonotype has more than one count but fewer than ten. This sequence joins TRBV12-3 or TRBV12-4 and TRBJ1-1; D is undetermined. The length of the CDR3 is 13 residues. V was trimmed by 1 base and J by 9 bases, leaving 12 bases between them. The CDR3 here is CASSLVMGRKAFF. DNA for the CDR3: TGTGCCAGCAGTTTAGTTATGGGTAGGAAAGCTTTCTTT.

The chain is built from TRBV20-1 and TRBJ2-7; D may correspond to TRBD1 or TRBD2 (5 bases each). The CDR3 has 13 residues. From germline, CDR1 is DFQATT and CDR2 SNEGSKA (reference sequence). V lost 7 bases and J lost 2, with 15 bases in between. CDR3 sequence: CSVPGRRAYEQYF. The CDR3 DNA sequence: TGCAGTGTTCCGGGACGGCGTGCCTACGAGCAGTACTTC.

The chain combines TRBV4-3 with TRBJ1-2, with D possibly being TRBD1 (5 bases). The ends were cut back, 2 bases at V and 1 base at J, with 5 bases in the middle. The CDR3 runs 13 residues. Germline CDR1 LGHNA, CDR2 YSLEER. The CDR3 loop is CASSQQGNYGYTF. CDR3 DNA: TGCGCCAGCAGCCAACAGGGTAACTATGGCTACACCTTC.

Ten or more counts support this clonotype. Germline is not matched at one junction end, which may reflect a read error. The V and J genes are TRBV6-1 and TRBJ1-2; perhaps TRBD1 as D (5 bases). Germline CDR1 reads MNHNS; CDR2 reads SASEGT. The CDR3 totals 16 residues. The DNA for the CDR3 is TGTGCCAGCCGTGACCCCGGCAGGGCGGAGGACTATGGCTACACCTTC. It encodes CASRDPGRAEDYGYTF.

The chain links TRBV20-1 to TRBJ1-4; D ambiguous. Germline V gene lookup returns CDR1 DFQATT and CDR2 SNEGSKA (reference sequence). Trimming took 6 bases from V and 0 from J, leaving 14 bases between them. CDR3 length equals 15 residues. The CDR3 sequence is CSAPPSLATNEKLFF. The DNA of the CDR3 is TGCAGTGCACCACCCTCACTCGCAACTAATGAAAAACTGTTTTTT.

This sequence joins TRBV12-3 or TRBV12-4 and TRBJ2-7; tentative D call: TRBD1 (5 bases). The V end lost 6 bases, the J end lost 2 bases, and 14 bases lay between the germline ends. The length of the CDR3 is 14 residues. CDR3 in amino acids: CASRWGSKTYEQYF. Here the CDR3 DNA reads TGTGCCAGCAGATGGGGCTCGAAGACCTACGAGCAGTACTTC.

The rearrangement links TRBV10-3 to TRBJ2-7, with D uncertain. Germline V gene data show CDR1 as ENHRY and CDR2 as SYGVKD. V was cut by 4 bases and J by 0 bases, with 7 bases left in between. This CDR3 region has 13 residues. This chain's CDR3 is CAISGPSSYEQYF. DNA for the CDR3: TGTGCCATCAGTGGCCCGAGCTCCTACGAGCAGTACTTC.

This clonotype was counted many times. Written as DNA, the CDR3 is TGTGCCAGCAGACCGGGACAGGGGTTCTTGGCACCCCTCCACTTT. Translation: CASRPGQGFLAPLHF. The chain has TRBV28 and TRBJ1-6; 10 bases line up with TRBD1. The junction had 10 bases not matched to a gene; V was cut back by 6 bases and J by 11 bases. Per germline, CDR1 MDHEN and CDR2 SYDVKM. The length of the CDR3 is 15 residues.

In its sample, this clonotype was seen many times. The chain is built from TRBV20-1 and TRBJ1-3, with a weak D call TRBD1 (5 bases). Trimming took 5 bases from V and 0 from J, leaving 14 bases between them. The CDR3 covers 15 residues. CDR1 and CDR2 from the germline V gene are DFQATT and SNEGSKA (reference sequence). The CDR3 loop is CSAWRGRSSGNTIYF. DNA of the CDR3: TGCAGTGCTTGGAGGGGTAGGAGCTCTGGAAACACCATATATTTT.

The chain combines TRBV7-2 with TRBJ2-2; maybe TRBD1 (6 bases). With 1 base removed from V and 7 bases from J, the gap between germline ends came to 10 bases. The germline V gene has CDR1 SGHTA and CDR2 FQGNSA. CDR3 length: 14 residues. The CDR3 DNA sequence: TGTGCCAGCAGCTTAGGGACAGCGAACGGGGAGCTGTTTTTT. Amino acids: CASSLGTANGELFF.

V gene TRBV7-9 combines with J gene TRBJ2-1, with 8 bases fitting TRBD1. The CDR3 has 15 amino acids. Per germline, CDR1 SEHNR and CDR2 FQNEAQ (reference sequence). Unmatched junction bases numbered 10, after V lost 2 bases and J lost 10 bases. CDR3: CASSLSGQGTYEQFF. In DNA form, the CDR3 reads TGTGCCAGCAGCTTATCTGGACAGGGAACCTACGAGCAGTTCTTC.

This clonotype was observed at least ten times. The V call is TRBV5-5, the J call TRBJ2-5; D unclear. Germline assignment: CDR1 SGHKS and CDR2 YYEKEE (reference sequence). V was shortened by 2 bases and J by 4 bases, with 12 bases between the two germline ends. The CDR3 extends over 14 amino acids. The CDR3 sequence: CASSFDVLVETQYF. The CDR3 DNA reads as TGTGCCAGCAGCTTTGATGTTCTTGTAGAGACCCAGTACTTC.

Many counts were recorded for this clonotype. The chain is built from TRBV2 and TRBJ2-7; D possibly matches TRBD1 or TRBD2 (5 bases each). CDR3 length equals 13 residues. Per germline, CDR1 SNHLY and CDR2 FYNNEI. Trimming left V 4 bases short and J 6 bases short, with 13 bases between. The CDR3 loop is CASSVRGLVEQYF. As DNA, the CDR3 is TGTGCCAGCAGTGTTCGGGGCCTCGTCGAGCAGTACTTC.

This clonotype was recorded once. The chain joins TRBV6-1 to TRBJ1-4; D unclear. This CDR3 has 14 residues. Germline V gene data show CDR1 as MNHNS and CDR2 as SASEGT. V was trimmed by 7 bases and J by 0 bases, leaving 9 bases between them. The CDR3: CASTNGATNEKLFF. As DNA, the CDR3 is TGTGCCAGCACCAACGGGGCAACTAATGAAAAACTGTTTTTT.

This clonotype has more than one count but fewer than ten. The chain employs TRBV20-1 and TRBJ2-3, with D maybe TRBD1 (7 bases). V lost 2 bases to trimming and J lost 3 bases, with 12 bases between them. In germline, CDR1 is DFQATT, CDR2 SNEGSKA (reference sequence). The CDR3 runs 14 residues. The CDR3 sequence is CSARQGGRTDTQYF. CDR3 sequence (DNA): TGCAGTGCTAGACAGGGGGGCCGAACAGATACGCAGTATTTT.

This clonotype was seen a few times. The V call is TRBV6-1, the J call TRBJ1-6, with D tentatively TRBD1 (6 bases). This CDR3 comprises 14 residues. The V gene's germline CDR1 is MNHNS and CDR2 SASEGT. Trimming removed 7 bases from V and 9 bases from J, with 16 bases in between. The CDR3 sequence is CASIEEARGSPLHF. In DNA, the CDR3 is TGTGCCAGCATTGAGGAGGCCAGGGGTTCACCCCTCCACTTT.

CDR3 loop: CAISESGTGTGELFF. The CDR3 DNA reads as TGTGCCATCAGTGAGTCCGGGACAGGGACCGGGGAGCTGTTTTTT. J is TRBJ2-2 and V is TRBV10-3, with 9 positions matching TRBD1. The CDR3 runs to 15 residues. V lost 0 bases and J lost 5; bases outside the gene matches: 1. Germline V gene lookup returns CDR1 ENHRY and CDR2 SYGVKD.

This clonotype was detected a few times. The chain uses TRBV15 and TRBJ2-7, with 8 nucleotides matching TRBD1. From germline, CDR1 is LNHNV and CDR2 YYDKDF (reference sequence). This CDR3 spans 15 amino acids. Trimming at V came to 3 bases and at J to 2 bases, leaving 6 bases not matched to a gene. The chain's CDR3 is CATSRPGTGAYEQYF. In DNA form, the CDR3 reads TGTGCCACCAGCAGGCCCGGGACAGGAGCCTACGAGCAGTACTTC. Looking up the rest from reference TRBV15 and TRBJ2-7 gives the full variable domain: DAMVIQNPRYQVTQFGKPVTLSCSQTLNHNVMYWYQQKSSQAPKLLFHYYDKDFNNEADTPDNFQSRRPNTSFCFLDIRSPGLGDTAMYLCATSRPGTGAYEQYFGPGTRLTVT.

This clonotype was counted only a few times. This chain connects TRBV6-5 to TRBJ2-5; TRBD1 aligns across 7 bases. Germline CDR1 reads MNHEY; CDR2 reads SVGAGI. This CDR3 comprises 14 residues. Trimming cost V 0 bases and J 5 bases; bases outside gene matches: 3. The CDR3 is CASSYSQGSETQYF. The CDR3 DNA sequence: TGTGCCAGCAGTTACTCACAGGGGAGCGAGACCCAGTACTTC.

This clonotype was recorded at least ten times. The CDR3 bases are TGTGCCATCAGTGAGTCGTTAGATACGCAGTATTTT. Translation gives CAISESLDTQYF. The chain joins TRBV10-3 to TRBJ2-3; D gene ambiguous. Germline V lookup: CDR1 ENHRY, CDR2 SYGVKD. CDR3 length: 12 residues. V lost 0 bases to trimming and J lost 5 bases, with 3 bases between them.

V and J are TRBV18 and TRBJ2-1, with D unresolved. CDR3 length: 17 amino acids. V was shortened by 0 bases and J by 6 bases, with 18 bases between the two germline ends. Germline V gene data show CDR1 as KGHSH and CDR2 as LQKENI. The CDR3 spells CASSPPRPDPFGNEQFF. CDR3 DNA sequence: TGTGCCAGCTCACCACCTAGGCCCGACCCTTTCGGCAATGAGCAGTTCTTC.

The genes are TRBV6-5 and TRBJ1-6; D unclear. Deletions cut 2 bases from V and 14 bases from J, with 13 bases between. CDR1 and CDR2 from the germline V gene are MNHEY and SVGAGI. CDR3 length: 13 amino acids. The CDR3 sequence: CASSYTALSTLHF. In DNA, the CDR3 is TGTGCCAGCAGTTACACGGCGCTATCGACCCTCCACTTT.

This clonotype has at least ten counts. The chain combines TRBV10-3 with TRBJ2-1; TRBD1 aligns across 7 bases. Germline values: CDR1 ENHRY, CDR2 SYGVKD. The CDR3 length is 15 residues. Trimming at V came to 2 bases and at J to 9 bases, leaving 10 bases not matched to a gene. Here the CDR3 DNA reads TGTGCCATCAGTGAGCCAAGGACAGGTGGAGGTGAGCAGTTCTTC. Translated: CAISEPRTGGGEQFF.

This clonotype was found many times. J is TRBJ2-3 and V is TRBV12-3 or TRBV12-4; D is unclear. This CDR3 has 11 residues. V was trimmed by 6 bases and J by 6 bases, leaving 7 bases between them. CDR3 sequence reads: CASSPKDTQYF. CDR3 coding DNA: TGTGCCAGCAGCCCCAAGGATACGCAGTATTTT.

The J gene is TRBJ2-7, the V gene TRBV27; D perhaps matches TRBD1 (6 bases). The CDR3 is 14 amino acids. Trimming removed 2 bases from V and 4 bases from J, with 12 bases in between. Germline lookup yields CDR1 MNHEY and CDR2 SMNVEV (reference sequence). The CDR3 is CASSLRTDGYEQYF. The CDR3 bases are TGTGCCAGCAGTTTACGGACAGACGGATACGAGCAGTACTTC.

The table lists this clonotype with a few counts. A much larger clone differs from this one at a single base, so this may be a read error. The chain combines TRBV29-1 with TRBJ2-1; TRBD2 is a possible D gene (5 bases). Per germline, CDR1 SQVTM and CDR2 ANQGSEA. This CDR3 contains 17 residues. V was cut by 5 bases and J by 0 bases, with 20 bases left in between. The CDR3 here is CSVKDVRDTSSYNEQFF. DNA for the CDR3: TGCAGCGTTAAGGACGTAAGAGATACTAGCTCCTACAATGAGCAGTTCTTC.

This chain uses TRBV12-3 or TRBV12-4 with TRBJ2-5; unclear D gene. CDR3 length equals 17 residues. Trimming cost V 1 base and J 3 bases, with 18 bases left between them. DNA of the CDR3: TGTGCCAGCAGTTTAGGTCTGTCGATCGCTACCAAAGAGACCCAGTACTTC. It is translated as CASSLGLSIATKETQYF.

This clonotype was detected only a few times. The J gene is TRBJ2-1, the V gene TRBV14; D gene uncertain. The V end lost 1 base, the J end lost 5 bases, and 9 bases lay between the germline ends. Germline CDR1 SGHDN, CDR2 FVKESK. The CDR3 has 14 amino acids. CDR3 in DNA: TGTGCCAGCAGCCAAGCGGGTCGTAACAATGAGCAGTTCTTC. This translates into CASSQAGRNNEQFF.

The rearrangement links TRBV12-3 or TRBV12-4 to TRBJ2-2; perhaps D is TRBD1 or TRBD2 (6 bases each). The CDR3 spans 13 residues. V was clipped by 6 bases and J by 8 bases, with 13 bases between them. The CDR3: CASRGGGGGELFF. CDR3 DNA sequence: TGTGCCAGCAGAGGAGGGGGAGGAGGGGAGCTGTTTTTT.